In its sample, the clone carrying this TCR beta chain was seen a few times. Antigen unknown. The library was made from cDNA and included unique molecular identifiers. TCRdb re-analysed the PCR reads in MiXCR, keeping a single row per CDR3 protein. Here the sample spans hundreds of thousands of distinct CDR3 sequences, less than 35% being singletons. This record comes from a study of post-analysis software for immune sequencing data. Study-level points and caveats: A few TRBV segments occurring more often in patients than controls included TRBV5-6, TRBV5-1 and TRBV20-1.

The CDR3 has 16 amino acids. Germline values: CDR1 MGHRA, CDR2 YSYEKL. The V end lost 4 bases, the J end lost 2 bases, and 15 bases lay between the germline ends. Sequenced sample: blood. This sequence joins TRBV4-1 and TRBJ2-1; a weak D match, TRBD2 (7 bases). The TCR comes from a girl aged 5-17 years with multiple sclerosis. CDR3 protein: CASSPNGGTTYNEQFF. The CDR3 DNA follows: TGCGCCAGCAGCCCTAACGGGGGGACAACCTACAATGAGCAGTTCTTC.